This T cell receptor (beta chain) was identified in a study of radiotherapy plus CTLA-4 blockade in lung cancer (dated by TCRdb to 2017 to 2018). For context, the study as a whole: Among enrolled patients, 18% had an objective response and 25% to 35% reached disease control.

The germline V gene gives CDR1 as MDHEN and CDR2 as SYDVKM. V gives up 11 bases and J gives up 0 bases, and the segment between their germline ends measures 20 bases. CDR3 length: 16 amino acids, cysteine to phenylalanine. The only DNA kept is the CDR3, 48 bases in frame from the first base. The library was obtained by the immunoSEQ multiplex PCR assay. In TCRdb, the immuneACCESS table is reduced to in-frame sequences with V and J assigned. These tables do not hold every clone; where another copy was compared, an unresolved V gene accounts for under half, and the others remain unexplained. In all, the sample holds more than 90,000 clones, and around 84% of those were seen once. About 3.5% of the sample comes from the top ten. Focal radiation therapy combined with CTLA-4 blockade (ipilimumab) was tested in patients with chemo-refractory metastatic non-small-cell lung cancer. In the case of this clone: The target of this receptor is not known. One base away there is no much larger clone; base qualities are not given.

Overall study results and their limits: Early dynamic changes in blood T cell clones, together with increased serum interferon-beta after radiation, were reported as the strongest predictors of response. After treatment with radiotherapy and ipilimumab, TCR clones that originated in tumors expanded in peripheral blood.

The V and J genes are TRBV28 and TRBJ1-3, with the D gene uncertain. This sequence originates from a human donor with non-small cell lung cancer that progressed on radiotherapy plus ipilimumab. Some clones in this sample may be carry-over from other donors' samples. The sequencing here drew on peripheral blood, taken from a patient treated with radiotherapy plus ipilimumab. The DNA is as follows: TGTGCCGCCTGGTCGACGGTATCAAACTCTGGAAACACCATATATTTT. This is translated as CAAWSTVSNSGNTIYF.